This record looks at one TCR beta chain sequence and its context. This CDR3 spans 14 amino acids. The junction had 5 bases not matched to a gene; V was cut back by 3 bases and J by 4 bases. Germline CDR1 is SGHAT and CDR2 is FQNNGV. Produced via immunoSEQ multiplex PCR; TCRdb's table is partial and in-frame only. Among some 240,000 clones, about 86% were seen once, and the ten largest hold more than 3%. The data are from a study of blood T cell repertoires in COVID-19. Donors were grouped by their self-reported clinical history. V usage is TRBV11-2 and J usage is TRBJ2-7; 8 bases align to TRBD1. This TCR derives from a man over 45 who had recovered from COVID-19. Sequenced: PBMCs or T cells enriched from blood (not recorded which). CDR3 residues: CASSFQGASYEQYF. The CDR3 region has the DNA TGTGCCAGCAGCTTTCAGGGGGCGAGTTACGAGCAGTACTTC.